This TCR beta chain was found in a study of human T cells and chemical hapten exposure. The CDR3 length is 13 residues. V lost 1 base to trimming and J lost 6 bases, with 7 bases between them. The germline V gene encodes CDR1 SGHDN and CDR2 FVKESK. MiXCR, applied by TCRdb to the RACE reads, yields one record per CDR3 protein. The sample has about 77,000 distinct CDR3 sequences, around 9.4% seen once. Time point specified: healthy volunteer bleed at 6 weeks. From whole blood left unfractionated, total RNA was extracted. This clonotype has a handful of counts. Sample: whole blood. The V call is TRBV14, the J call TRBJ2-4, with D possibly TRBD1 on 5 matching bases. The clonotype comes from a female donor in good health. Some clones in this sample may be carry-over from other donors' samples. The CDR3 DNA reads TGTGCCAGCAGCCAAGGGGGCGTAAACATTCAGTACTTC. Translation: CASSQGGVNIQYF.